The clone carrying this T cell receptor (beta chain) has a handful of counts. Other nucleotide sequences from this sample produce the same CDR3. This sample is part of a study of metastatic and nonmetastatic thyroid tumors. Nobody among the patients had been given any treatment before thyroid surgery. TCRdb reassembled clones from the PCR reads with MiXCR. The table records under 60,000 clones, roughly a fifth of them present only once. This sequence originates from a male donor with papillary thyroid cancer or a benign thyroid nodule (not recorded which). Some clones in this sample may be carry-over from other donors' samples. Sequencing was performed on blood.

CDR3 residues: CASSQDSRGWRGGYTF. The CDR3, as DNA: TGCGCCAGCAGCCAAGATTCAAGGGGGTGGCGGGGTGGCTACACCTTC. The chain recombines TRBV4-1 with TRBJ1-2; D may be TRBD1 (6 bases). The CDR3 runs to 16 residues. V was shortened by 0 bases and J by 7 bases, with 18 bases between the two germline ends. The germline V gene has CDR1 MGHRA and CDR2 YSYEKL.